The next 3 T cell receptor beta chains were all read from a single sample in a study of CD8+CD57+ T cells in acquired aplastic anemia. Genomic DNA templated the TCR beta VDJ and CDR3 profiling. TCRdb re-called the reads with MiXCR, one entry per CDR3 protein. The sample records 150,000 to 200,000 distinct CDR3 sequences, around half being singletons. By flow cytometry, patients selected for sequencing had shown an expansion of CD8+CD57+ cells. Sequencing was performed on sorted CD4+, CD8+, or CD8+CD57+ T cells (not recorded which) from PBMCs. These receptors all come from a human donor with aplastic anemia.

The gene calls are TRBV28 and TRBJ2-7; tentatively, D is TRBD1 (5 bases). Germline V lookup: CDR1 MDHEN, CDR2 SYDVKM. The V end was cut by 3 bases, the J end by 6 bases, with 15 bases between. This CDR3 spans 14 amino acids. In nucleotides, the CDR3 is TGTGCCAGCAGTTTTTATCAGGGCCTGCGCGAGCAGTACTTC. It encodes CASSFYQGLREQYF.

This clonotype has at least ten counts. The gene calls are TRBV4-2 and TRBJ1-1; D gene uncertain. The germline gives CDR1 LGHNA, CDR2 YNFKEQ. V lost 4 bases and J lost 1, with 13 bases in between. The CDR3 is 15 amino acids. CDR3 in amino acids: CASSPHSRGNTEAFF. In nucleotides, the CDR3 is TGTGCCAGCAGCCCTCATAGTCGGGGGAACACTGAAGCTTTCTTT.

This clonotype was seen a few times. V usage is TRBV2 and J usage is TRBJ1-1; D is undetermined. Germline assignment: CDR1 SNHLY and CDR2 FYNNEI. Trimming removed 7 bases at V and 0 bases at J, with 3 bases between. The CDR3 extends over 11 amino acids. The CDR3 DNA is TGTGCCAGCAACCTGAACACTGAAGCTTTCTTT. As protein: CASNLNTEAFF.